The 16 T cell receptor beta chains reported below all come from one sample, sequenced in a study of T cell responses to AZD1222 COVID-19 vaccine (dated by TCRdb to the early 2020s). The library came from the immunoSEQ multiplex PCR assay. Entries here come from immuneACCESS through TCRdb and include only in-frame sequences with V and J called. Some clones fail to appear in such tables; in the studies checked, an unresolved V gene covers under half of the shortfall, and the cause of the remainder is unknown. A total of about 95,000 clones appear in this sample, 85% to 90% of them only once. The ten biggest clones cover 3.5% to 4.5% of the sample. The time point tag for this specimen amounts to: baseline before first vaccination. Material: peripheral blood, obtained on day 0 of AZD1222 vaccination. The receptors originated from an adult in good health.

This chain links TRBV7-3 with TRBJ2-7, with 9 bases identical to TRBD2. Trimming removed 5 bases from V and 4 bases from J; junction bases left unmatched: 9. Per germline, CDR1 SGHTA and CDR2 FQGTGA. The CDR3 totals 15 residues. The CDR3 coding sequence is TGTGCCAGCAGCCCCTTGGGCGGGGGGGCTTACGAGCAGTACTTC. Protein: CASSPLGGGAYEQYF.

This chain uses TRBV7-2 with TRBJ2-7, with 13 nucleotides matching TRBD2. CDR1 is SGHTA and CDR2 is FQGNSA in the germline V gene. With V trimmed by 3 bases and J by 7 bases, 6 bases remained unmatched. The CDR3 length is 15 residues. The CDR3 is CASSFTSGGAGEQYF. DNA for the CDR3: TGTGCCAGCAGCTTTACTAGCGGGGGGGCCGGGGAGCAGTACTTC.

CDR3 bases: TGTGCCAGCAGCCCGGGACAGGGGGCGAGGAACACTGAAGCTTTCTTT. Translating it yields CASSPGQGARNTEAFF. The rearrangement links TRBV9 to TRBJ1-1; 12 positions agree with TRBD1. Unmatched junction bases numbered 5, after V lost 4 bases and J lost 1 base. This CDR3 spans 16 amino acids. CDR1 SGDLS and CDR2 YYNGEE come from the germline V gene.

This sequence joins TRBV11-2 and TRBJ1-1, with TRBD1 matching over 7 bases. V lost 5 bases, J lost 0 bases, and 12 bases stayed unmatched. Germline CDR1 SGHAT, CDR2 FQNNGV. The CDR3 consists of 17 residues. The CDR3 here is CASSLTITGDMNTEAFF. The CDR3 region has the DNA TGTGCCAGCAGCCTAACAATTACAGGGGATATGAACACTGAAGCTTTCTTT.

This clone has a single count. This chain joins TRBV5-1 and TRBJ2-2, with D tentatively TRBD2 (7 bases). Trimming removed 2 bases from V and 4 bases from J, with 12 bases in between. Germline assignment: CDR1 SGHRS and CDR2 YFSETQ. CDR3 size: 15 residues. Written as DNA, the CDR3 is TGCGCCAGCAGCTTCGGGGGGCCTGGCACCGGGGAGCTGTTTTTT. It is translated as CASSFGGPGTGELFF.

This clone was seen only a few times. The rearrangement uses TRBV18 and TRBJ2-5, with unresolved D. CDR1 and CDR2 (germline): KGHSH, LQKENI. Trimming removed 3 bases at V and 5 bases at J, with 13 bases between. The CDR3 is 14 residues long. CDR3 nucleotides: TGTGCCAGCTCACCCTACGGGTCCGGGGAGACCCAGTACTTC. Protein: CASSPYGSGETQYF.

The V call is TRBV28, the J call TRBJ2-2; 7 bases align to TRBD1. CDR3 length: 17 amino acids. Trimming removed 5 bases from V and 6 bases from J; junction bases left unmatched: 15. The germline CDR1 and CDR2 sequences are MDHEN and SYDVKM. The CDR3 is CASSPRNRGVGPGELFF. The DNA for the CDR3 is TGTGCCAGCAGTCCTCGGAACAGGGGAGTTGGCCCCGGGGAGCTGTTTTTT.

The chain employs TRBV6-5 and TRBJ2-7; D is uncertain. This CDR3 is built from 13 residues. From germline, CDR1 is MNHEY and CDR2 SVGAGI. V dropped 5 bases and J dropped 4 bases, with 12 bases sitting between them. DNA for the CDR3: TGTGCCAGCAGTCATAATGAAGGTTACGAGCAGTACTTC. This codes for CASSHNEGYEQYF.

The chain carries TRBV30 and TRBJ1-5; D is undetermined. The V and J ends lost 2 bases and 5 bases respectively, with 10 bases between them. The CDR3 loop spans 13 amino acids. Germline CDR1 and CDR2: GTSNPN and SVGIG (reference sequence). The CDR3 is CAWSFGSYQPQHF. The CDR3 nucleotides read TGTGCCTGGAGTTTTGGGTCGTATCAGCCCCAGCATTTT.

The J gene is TRBJ1-2, the V gene TRBV7-2; 7 bases line up with TRBD1. After removal of 5 bases from V and 6 bases from J, the junction contained 3 bases not matched to a gene. The CDR3 has 12 amino acids. Per the germline V gene, CDR1 is SGHTA and CDR2 is FQGNSA. This chain's CDR3 is CASSNRGHGYTF. The CDR3 DNA follows: TGTGCCAGCAGCAACAGGGGACATGGCTACACCTTC. Full variable domain (remainder filled in from reference TRBV7-2 and TRBJ1-2): GAGVSQSPSNKVTEKGKDVELRCDPISGHTALYWYRQSLGQGLEFLIYFQGNSAPDKSGLPSDRFSAERTGGSVSTLTIQRTQQEDSAVYLCASSNRGHGYTFGSGTRLTVV.

The CDR3 protein is CASSLVSNQPQHF. The CDR3 region has the DNA TGTGCCAGCAGCTTAGTTAGCAATCAGCCCCAGCATTTT. The rearrangement uses TRBV7-2 and TRBJ1-5; D remains ambiguous. The CDR3 sequence is 13 residues long. The germline gives CDR1 SGHTA, CDR2 FQGNSA. Trimming pared 1 base from V and 0 bases from J, leaving 1 base between.

This clone came up a few times. The gene calls are TRBV3-1 (or the pseudogene TRBV3-2) and TRBJ2-2; D gene ambiguous. Trimming stripped 4 bases from V and 6 bases from J, with 9 bases between. Per the germline V gene, CDR1 is LGHDT and CDR2 is YNNKEL (reference sequence). The CDR3 sequence is 13 residues long. As DNA, the CDR3 is TGTGCCAGCAGCCTTTCTTGGGCCGGGGAGCTGTTTTTT. Amino acids: CASSLSWAGELFF.

The chain employs TRBV11-2 and TRBJ1-1, with a weak D call TRBD1 (5 bases). This CDR3 is 16 amino acids long. Germline-derived CDR1 and CDR2 are SGHAT and FQNNGV. The V gene lost 1 base and the J gene lost 0 bases, with 12 bases spanning the gap. The CDR3 DNA sequence: TGTGCCAGCAGCTTAGCGGGGGGAGGGGTGAACACTGAAGCTTTCTTT. Protein: CASSLAGGGVNTEAFF.

This chain links TRBV28 with TRBJ2-1, with D tentatively TRBD1 (5 bases). Germline V gene data show CDR1 as MDHEN and CDR2 as SYDVKM. CDR3 length: 14 residues. The germline V and J ends were trimmed by 4 bases and 3 bases, with 10 bases remaining between them. The CDR3 reads CASSSWQGYNEQFF. The CDR3 nucleotides are TGTGCCAGCAGTTCTTGGCAGGGCTACAATGAGCAGTTCTTC.

For the CDR3, the DNA is TGTGCCAGCAGCTTGGACGGGTCCACCAAAAACATTCAGTACTTC. Translated: CASSLDGSTKNIQYF. The V call is TRBV5-4, the J call TRBJ2-4; D gene uncertain. The CDR3 has 15 amino acids. Germline V gene lookup returns CDR1 SGHNT and CDR2 YYREEE (reference sequence). V lost 0 bases to trimming and J lost 2 bases, with 9 bases between them.

The chain combines TRBV30 with TRBJ1-1; D gene uncertain. The germline V gene encodes CDR1 GTSNPN and CDR2 SVGIG (reference sequence). Trimming took 3 bases from V and 4 from J, leaving 24 bases between them. The CDR3 consists of 17 residues. CDR3 in amino acids: CAWSAYGPGKEGTEAFF. Written as DNA, the CDR3 is TGTGCCTGGAGCGCTTATGGTCCTGGTAAAGAGGGCACTGAAGCTTTCTTT.